The 31 T cell receptor beta chains in this list originate from one sample, sequenced in a study of shared clonotypes between healthy human individuals (dated by TCRdb to about 2020). The library was made by the immunoSEQ multiplex PCR assay. The table was pulled from immuneACCESS by TCRdb, which kept in-frame rearrangements only. Such tables lose some clones; where checked, under half of the loss comes from unresolved V genes, and the rest has no known cause. This sample is represented by about 2.3 million clones; about nine tenths of them were singletons. 0.37% of the sample rests with the top ten. Sequencing was performed on naive CD4+ T cells from PBMCs. The sample's cell subset or site, from its label and the paper: CD45RA+ positively selected. The receptors here all came from a man aged 18 to 35 in good health. Some clones in this sample may be carry-over from other donors' samples.

This chain connects TRBV10-3 to TRBJ1-6; 7 bases agree with TRBD1. V lost 6 bases and J lost 8; bases outside the gene matches: 13. Germline V gives CDR1 ENHRY, CDR2 SYGVKD. The CDR3 is made up of 16 amino acids. DNA of the CDR3: TGTGCCATCAGGGCGACAGGGTCAGGGGTCGATTCACCCCTCCACTTT. It codes for CAIRATGSGVDSPLHF.

The chain joins TRBV10-1 to TRBJ1-4; D perhaps matches TRBD1 (5 bases). The CDR3 spans 15 residues. CDR1 and CDR2 from the germline V gene are WNHNN and SYGVQD (reference sequence). Trimming pared 3 bases from V and 4 bases from J, leaving 12 bases between. CDR3 sequence (DNA): TGCGCCAGCAGTGAATCCGGACACCTTAATGAAAAACTGTTTTTT. Its translation is CASSESGHLNEKLFF.

The V and J genes are TRBV5-4 and TRBJ1-2; possibly TRBD1 for D (5 bases). Germline CDR1 and CDR2: SGHNT and YYREEE (reference sequence). CDR3 length: 13 residues. V was shortened by 3 bases and J by 10 bases, with 16 bases between the two germline ends. The CDR3 sequence: CASSSLRDRLYTF. In nucleotides, the CDR3 is TGTGCCAGCAGCTCCCTACGGGACCGACTCTACACCTTC.

The chain's CDR3 is CASSPNGPYGELFF. For the CDR3, the DNA is TGTGCCAGCAGCCCCAACGGACCTTACGGGGAGCTGTTTTTT. The V and J genes are TRBV11-2 and TRBJ2-2; D gene unclear. This CDR3 is built from 14 residues. CDR1 and CDR2 from the germline V gene are SGHAT and FQNNGV. V was trimmed by 5 bases and J by 7 bases, leaving 14 bases between them.

This chain links TRBV28 with TRBJ1-5, with D possibly being TRBD1 (5 bases). From germline, CDR1 is MDHEN and CDR2 SYDVKM. The CDR3 loop spans 13 amino acids. The ends were cut back, 5 bases at V and 7 bases at J, with 12 bases in the middle. This CDR3 reads CASSTPPGQPQHF. CDR3 nucleotide sequence: TGTGCCAGCAGTACCCCCCCAGGGCAGCCCCAGCATTTT.

The chain has TRBV10-3 and TRBJ1-2; D is ambiguous. V was shortened by 6 bases and J by 7 bases, with 18 bases between the two germline ends. This CDR3 comprises 14 residues. From germline, CDR1 is ENHRY and CDR2 SYGVKD. The CDR3 is CAISVKGERAGYTF. CDR3 coding DNA: TGTGCCATCAGCGTGAAAGGTGAACGGGCTGGCTACACCTTC.

The J gene is TRBJ2-1, the V gene TRBV18; 10 bases fit TRBD2. Trimming took 3 bases from V and 4 from J; bases not matched to a gene: 6. The CDR3 is 16 amino acids. Germline CDR1 reads KGHSH; CDR2 reads LQKENI. CDR3 loop: CASSPNLAGAYNEQFF. In nucleotides, the CDR3 is TGTGCCAGCTCACCGAATCTAGCGGGAGCTTACAATGAGCAGTTCTTC.

This chain's CDR3 is CASSSQPGTGIEQYF. Written as DNA, the CDR3 is TGTGCCAGCAGCTCCCAGCCCGGGACAGGGATCGAGCAGTACTTC. This chain links TRBV7-2 with TRBJ2-7; 9 bases fit TRBD1. The CDR3 is made up of 15 amino acids. In germline, CDR1 is SGHTA, CDR2 FQGNSA. Trimming removed 4 bases from V and 6 bases from J; junction bases left unmatched: 10.

The chain joins TRBV5-1 to TRBJ1-4; the D is unclear. The length of the CDR3 is 14 residues. With 4 bases removed from V and 3 bases from J, the gap between germline ends came to 10 bases. The germline CDR1 and CDR2 sequences are SGHRS and YFSETQ. The CDR3 DNA follows: TGCGCCAGCAGCCCCCAGCTTTCTAATGAAAAACTGTTTTTT. It yields the protein CASSPQLSNEKLFF.

The V gene is TRBV29-1, the J gene TRBJ2-6, with 8 positions matching TRBD1. The CDR3 has 13 residues. Germline-derived CDR1 and CDR2 are SQVTM and ANQGSEA. Germline trimming cut 7 bases from V and 7 bases from J; bases unmatched to any gene: 6. The CDR3 region has the DNA TGCAGCGCTCGGACAGGGAGTGCCAACGTCCTGACTTTC. It encodes CSARTGSANVLTF.

The CDR3 sequence is CSVDPGPSRNTEAFF. CDR3 DNA: TGCAGCGTTGACCCTGGACCCTCGAGGAACACTGAAGCTTTCTTT. The genes are TRBV29-1 and TRBJ1-1; D is unclear. The CDR3 consists of 15 residues. Germline lookup yields CDR1 SQVTM and CDR2 ANQGSEA. The V and J ends lost 3 bases and 1 base respectively, with 15 bases between them.

The rearrangement joins TRBV9 to TRBJ2-1, with 8 bases matching TRBD1. The J segment lost 7 bases and the V segment lost 0 bases, leaving 6 bases of the junction unmatched. The V gene's germline CDR1 is SGDLS and CDR2 YYNGEE. This CDR3 has 15 residues. CDR3 sequence: CASSVAQGAQNEQFF. The CDR3 region has the DNA TGTGCCAGCAGCGTAGCCCAGGGGGCCCAGAATGAGCAGTTCTTC. Based on the CDR3 plus reference TRBV9 and TRBJ2-1, the full variable domain is DSGVTQTPKHLITATGQRVTLRCSPRSGDLSVYWYQQSLDQGLQFLIQYYNGEERAKGNILERFSAQQFPDLHSELNLSSLELGDSALYFCASSVAQGAQNEQFFGPGTRLTVL.

The chain has TRBV9 and TRBJ2-1; 14 nucleotides line up with TRBD2. The CDR3 has 16 residues. CDR1 and CDR2 (germline): SGDLS, YYNGEE. Germline trimming cut 3 bases from V and 8 bases from J; bases unmatched to any gene: 7. CDR3 protein: CASSASGLAGVDEQFF. The CDR3 DNA reads as TGTGCCAGCAGCGCGTCGGGACTAGCGGGAGTCGATGAGCAGTTCTTC.

This chain joins TRBV9 and TRBJ2-1, with 8 nucleotides matching TRBD2. J gave up 2 bases and V 4 bases, and 8 bases lay outside the gene matches. Germline V lookup: CDR1 SGDLS, CDR2 YYNGEE. This CDR3 comprises 16 residues. CDR3: CASSPSGGRPYNEQFF. For the CDR3, the DNA is TGTGCCAGCAGCCCATCTGGCGGGAGGCCCTACAATGAGCAGTTCTTC.

A note on this clone: This CDR3 is also generated by other DNA sequences in the sample. The chain links TRBV28 to TRBJ2-3; a possible D gene is TRBD2 (5 bases). Trimming stripped 2 bases from V and 5 bases from J, with 5 bases between. The CDR3 spans 12 residues. CDR1 is MDHEN, CDR2 SYDVKM, per germline. The CDR3 region has the DNA TGTGCCAGCAGTTTAGCGGGAGATACGCAGTATTTT. Protein sequence: CASSLAGDTQYF.

The V gene is TRBV5-1, the J gene TRBJ2-6, with D possibly being TRBD1 (6 bases). Germline lookup yields CDR1 SGHRS and CDR2 YFSETQ. CDR3 size: 15 residues. Trimming cost V 4 bases and J 4 bases, with 12 bases left between them. The CDR3 sequence is CASSTGHTGANVLTF. For the CDR3, the DNA is TGCGCCAGCAGCACGGGACATACAGGGGCCAACGTCCTGACTTTC.

The chain joins TRBV28 to TRBJ2-3, with TRBD1 matching 9 bases. This CDR3 spans 15 amino acids. CDR1 and CDR2 (germline): MDHEN, SYDVKM. Trimming at V came to 5 bases and at J to 7 bases, leaving 10 bases not matched to a gene. The CDR3 DNA reads TGTGCCAGCAGTCGGCCGGGACAGGGCGATAATACGCAGTATTTT. Translation gives CASSRPGQGDNTQYF. The full variable domain, with the rest looked up from reference TRBV28 and TRBJ2-3, is DVKVTQSSRYLVKRTGEKVFLECVQDMDHENMFWYRQDPGLGLRLIYFSYDVKMKEKGDIPEGYSVSREKKERFSLILESASTNQTSMYLCASSRPGQGDNTQYFGPGTRLTVL.

The V call is TRBV7-9, the J call TRBJ2-3; D gene ambiguous. Trimming took off 4 bases at V and 2 bases at J, with 10 bases between the two ends. The CDR3 contains 14 residues. Germline values: CDR1 SEHNR, CDR2 FQNEAQ (reference sequence). The CDR3: CASSWSATTDTQYF. CDR3 nucleotide sequence: TGTGCCAGCAGCTGGTCAGCGACCACAGATACGCAGTATTTT.

The chain combines TRBV2 with TRBJ1-2, with D perhaps TRBD1 (6 bases). The CDR3 covers 13 residues. CDR1 and CDR2 from the germline V gene are SNHLY and FYNNEI. Between the trimmed V and J ends, which lost 6 bases and 4 bases, there was a span of 12 bases. This CDR3 is CASSLRDTYGYTF. In DNA form, the CDR3 reads TGTGCCAGCAGCCTCAGGGACACCTATGGCTACACCTTC. Based on the CDR3 plus reference TRBV2 and TRBJ1-2, the full variable domain is EPEVTQTPSHQVTQMGQEVILRCVPISNHLYFYWYRQILGQKVEFLVSFYNNEISEKSEIFDDQFSVERPDGSNFTLKIRSTKLEDSAMYFCASSLRDTYGYTFGSGTRLTVV.

V usage is TRBV5-1 and J usage is TRBJ2-7; 9 bases are a match to TRBD2. J lost 3 bases, V lost 4 bases, and 8 bases had no gene match. Germline assignment: CDR1 SGHRS and CDR2 YFSETQ. This CDR3 region has 15 residues. This chain's CDR3 is CASSVGTSSYYEQYF. The CDR3 DNA reads TGCGCCAGCAGCGTTGGGACTAGCAGCTACTACGAGCAGTACTTC.

The J gene is TRBJ1-1, the V gene TRBV2, with 8 nucleotides matching TRBD1. CDR1 and CDR2 from the germline V gene are SNHLY and FYNNEI. The junction had 6 bases not matched to a gene; V was cut back by 4 bases and J by 5 bases. The CDR3 consists of 14 residues. The CDR3 DNA follows: TGTGCCAGCAGTGGTGGAGGGGACAGGACTGAAGCTTTCTTT. It yields the protein CASSGGGDRTEAFF.

This chain links TRBV6-6 with TRBJ2-5; 11 bases are shared with TRBD2. Germline trimming cut 8 bases from V and 4 bases from J; bases unmatched to any gene: 0. The CDR3 contains 12 residues. Looked up from germline, CDR1 is MNHNY and CDR2 is SVGAGI (reference sequence). For the CDR3, the DNA is TGTGCCAGCGGACTAGCGGGAGAGACCCAGTACTTC. It yields the protein CASGLAGETQYF.

The V gene is TRBV7-2, the J gene TRBJ2-1; tentative D call: TRBD2 (5 bases). Germline V gene lookup returns CDR1 SGHTA and CDR2 FQGNSA. This CDR3 has 16 residues. Trimming shortened V by 3 bases and J by 0 bases, and 12 bases separated the two germline ends. CDR3: CASSFVATSSYNEQFF. CDR3 sequence (DNA): TGTGCCAGCAGCTTTGTGGCCACTAGCTCCTACAATGAGCAGTTCTTC. The whole variable domain, remainder taken from reference TRBV7-2 and TRBJ2-1, is GAGVSQSPSNKVTEKGKDVELRCDPISGHTALYWYRQSLGQGLEFLIYFQGNSAPDKSGLPSDRFSAERTGGSVSTLTIQRTQQEDSAVYLCASSFVATSSYNEQFFGPGTRLTVL.

The chain employs TRBV4-1 and TRBJ2-1; D call uncertain. The CDR3 consists of 13 residues. Per the germline V gene, CDR1 is MGHRA and CDR2 is YSYEKL. V was trimmed by 3 bases and J by 2 bases, leaving 5 bases between them. CDR3 loop: CASSHLPYNEQFF. CDR3 in DNA: TGCGCCAGCAGCCATCTCCCCTACAATGAGCAGTTCTTC.

The chain couples TRBV29-1 to TRBJ2-5, with 9 positions matching TRBD1. The germline CDR1 and CDR2 sequences are SQVTM and ANQGSEA. J was trimmed by 5 bases and V by 7 bases; bases with no gene match: 5. The CDR3 loop spans 12 amino acids. In DNA, the CDR3 is TGCAGCGGGGGACAGGGTGCGGAGACCCAGTACTTC. Protein product: CSGGQGAETQYF.

The rearrangement uses TRBV2 and TRBJ2-7; 8 bases map to TRBD1. The CDR3 spans 15 residues. Germline CDR1 SNHLY, CDR2 FYNNEI. V was clipped by 1 base and J by 6 bases; unmatched bases: 8. CDR3 amino acids: CASSEGGTGGLEQYF. The CDR3 nucleotides read TGTGCCAGCAGTGAAGGGGGGACAGGAGGGCTCGAGCAGTACTTC.

The chain joins TRBV7-3 to TRBJ2-3; D gene ambiguous. Germline CDR1 is SGHTA and CDR2 is FQGTGA. Trimming pared 2 bases from V and 2 bases from J, leaving 8 bases between. The CDR3 has 14 amino acids. CDR3 protein: CASSLSVYTDTQYF. In nucleotides, the CDR3 is TGTGCCAGCAGCTTATCGGTGTACACAGATACGCAGTATTTT.

In this sample, this clone turned up a few times. V gene TRBV5-5 combines with J gene TRBJ1-1, with TRBD1 matching 10 bases. The CDR3 is 14 amino acids. Germline V gene data show CDR1 as SGHKS and CDR2 as YYEKEE (reference sequence). V was clipped by 3 bases and J by 3 bases; unmatched bases: 2. The CDR3 DNA is TGTGCCAGCAGCTACGACAGGGGGCACACTGAAGCTTTCTTT. Amino acids: CASSYDRGHTEAFF.

This rearrangement joins TRBV5-1 to TRBJ2-3; D remains unclear. The V gene lost 2 bases and the J gene lost 0 bases, with 10 bases spanning the gap. Germline assignment: CDR1 SGHRS and CDR2 YFSETQ. This CDR3 spans 15 amino acids. CDR3 in DNA: TGCGCCAGCAGCTTACGGAATCCAAGCACAGATACGCAGTATTTT. This translates into CASSLRNPSTDTQYF.

The V and J genes are TRBV18 and TRBJ2-3; the D gene is possibly TRBD1 (6 bases). The ends were cut back, 5 bases at V and 3 bases at J, with 15 bases in the middle. Germline lookup yields CDR1 KGHSH and CDR2 LQKENI. This CDR3 region has 15 residues. The CDR3 reads CASSSITGSTDTQYF. CDR3 in DNA: TGTGCCAGCTCATCGATAACAGGGAGTACAGATACGCAGTATTTT. The whole variable domain, remainder taken from reference TRBV18 and TRBJ2-3, is NAGVMQNPRHLVRRRGQEARLRCSPMKGHSHVYWYRQLPEEGLKFMVYLQKENIIDESGMPKERFSAEFPKEGPSILRIQQVVRGDSAAYFCASSSITGSTDTQYFGPGTRLTVL.

The chain has TRBV29-1 and TRBJ2-1, with 11 positions matching TRBD2. The length of the CDR3 is 14 residues. After removal of 6 bases from V and 6 bases from J, the junction contained 7 bases not matched to a gene. Germline assignment: CDR1 SQVTM and CDR2 ANQGSEA. The CDR3 bases are TGCAGCGTCCCACTAGCGGGAGTTTCCAATGAGCAGTTCTTC. Amino acids: CSVPLAGVSNEQFF.